These 10 T cell receptor beta chains were all obtained from the same sample, sequenced in a study of graft-versus-host responses after intestinal transplantation. Profiled with immunoSEQ multiplex PCR; TCRdb holds only in-frame clones, not every one. The table has under 50,000 clones, roughly 89% seen once. The sample here was PBMCs, taken 267 days after transplant. Receptor source: a human patient who received an intestinal transplant, so some T cells may come from the graft donor.

V is TRBV21-1 and J is TRBJ2-7; the table's D call, TRBD2, has no DNA check behind it. TRBV21-1 constitutes a pseudogene. The CDR3 has 16 residues. In nucleotides, the CDR3 is TGTGCCAGCAGCAAATGCTCCGGGACTAGAATCTACGAGCAGTACTTC. Translated, it gives CASSKCSGTRIYEQYF.

This rearrangement joins TRBV19 to TRBJ1-3; no firm D call. V lost 3 bases and J 2 bases, leaving 8 bases between the germline ends. Germline values: CDR1 LNHDA, CDR2 SQIVND (reference sequence). This CDR3 is built from 14 residues. CDR3 residues: CASSIGSTGNTIYF. CDR3 in DNA: TGTGCCAGTAGTATCGGCAGCACTGGAAACACCATATATTTT.

This chain links TRBV5-1 with TRBJ1-1, with a tentative D call TRBD1 (5 bases). V was clipped by 2 bases and J by 4 bases, with 9 bases between them. The CDR3 is 13 residues long. Looked up from germline, CDR1 is SGHRS and CDR2 is YFSETQ. This CDR3 is CASSFRRGTEAFF. CDR3 bases: TGCGCCAGCAGCTTTAGAAGGGGCACTGAAGCTTTCTTT.

J is TRBJ1-2 and V is TRBV5-1; no clear D. This CDR3 is 14 amino acids long. Germline V gene data show CDR1 as SGHRS and CDR2 as YFSETQ. V shed 4 bases and J shed 5 bases, with 15 bases lying between them. CDR3 bases: TGCGCCAGCAGCCCGGACCGAACCGAGTATGGCTACACCTTC. Protein product: CASSPDRTEYGYTF.

This clone was seen only once. The chain recombines TRBV6-1 with TRBJ1-2, with D possibly matching TRBD1 (6 bases). The germline CDR1 and CDR2 sequences are MNHNS and SASEGT. CDR3 length equals 12 residues. Deletions cut 6 bases from V and 6 bases from J, with 11 bases between. CDR3 region: CASSLTGHGYTF. Here the CDR3 DNA reads TGTGCCAGCAGCTTGACAGGTCATGGCTACACCTTC.

The chain joins TRBV7-8 to TRBJ2-5, with D possibly TRBD1 on 6 matching bases. V lost 4 bases, J lost 2 bases, and 11 bases lay in between. Germline CDR1 reads SGHVS; CDR2 reads FQNEAQ. This CDR3 comprises 14 residues. For the CDR3, the DNA is TGTGCCAGCAGCTACCAACAGGGTCAAGAGACCCAGTACTTC. It is translated as CASSYQQGQETQYF.

The chain employs TRBV6-1 and TRBJ2-6; the D gene is possibly TRBD2 (6 bases). V lost 7 bases, J lost 3 bases, and 10 bases lay in between. The CDR3 covers 14 residues. The germline CDR1 and CDR2 sequences are MNHNS and SASEGT. The CDR3 sequence: CASTRGVGANVLTF. CDR3 DNA sequence: TGTGCCAGCACGCGGGGAGTTGGGGCCAACGTCCTGACTTTC.

This sequence joins TRBV6-4 and TRBJ1-3; 8 bases line up with TRBD1. The length of the CDR3 is 15 residues. V was pared by 3 bases and J by 2 bases, with 3 bases of the junction left unmatched. Germline values: CDR1 MRHNA, CDR2 SNTAGT. The CDR3 sequence: CASSELTGAGNTIYF. The CDR3 DNA reads as TGTGCCAGCAGTGAACTGACAGGGGCTGGAAACACCATATATTTT.

The J gene is TRBJ2-3, the V gene TRBV5-7, with 8 bases that match TRBD2. TRBV5-7 is labeled an ORF, and its function is uncertain. The CDR3 length is 18 residues. Trimming took 1 base from V and 6 from J; bases not matched to a gene: 16. This CDR3 is CASSLQGKSGGSADTQYF. In DNA form, the CDR3 reads TGTGCCAGCAGCTTGCAGGGGAAAAGCGGGGGTTCCGCCGATACGCAGTATTTT.

The CDR3 DNA sequence: TGTGCCAGCAGCGTCCAGGGGGACTCCTACGAGCAGTACTTC. Amino acid sequence: CASSVQGDSYEQYF. This sequence joins TRBV9 and TRBJ2-7; 7 nucleotides agree with TRBD1. CDR3 length: 14 residues. Losses at the gene ends were 2 bases for V and 0 bases for J; bases not matched to a gene: 2. Germline V gene data show CDR1 as SGDLS and CDR2 as YYNGEE.